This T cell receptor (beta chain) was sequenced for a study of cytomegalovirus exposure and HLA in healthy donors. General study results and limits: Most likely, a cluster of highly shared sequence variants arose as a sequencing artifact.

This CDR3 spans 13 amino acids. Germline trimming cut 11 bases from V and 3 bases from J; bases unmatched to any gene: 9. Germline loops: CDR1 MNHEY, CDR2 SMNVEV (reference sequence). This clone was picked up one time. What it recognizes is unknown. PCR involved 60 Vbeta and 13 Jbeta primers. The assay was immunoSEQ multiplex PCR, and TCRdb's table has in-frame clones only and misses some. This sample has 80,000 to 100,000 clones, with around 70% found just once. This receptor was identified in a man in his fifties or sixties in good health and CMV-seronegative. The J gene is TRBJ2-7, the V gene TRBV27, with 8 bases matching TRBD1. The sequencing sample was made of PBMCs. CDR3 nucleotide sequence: TGTGCCGCTTCAGGGGGCGCTGGCTACGAGCAGTACTTC. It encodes CAASGGAGYEQYF.